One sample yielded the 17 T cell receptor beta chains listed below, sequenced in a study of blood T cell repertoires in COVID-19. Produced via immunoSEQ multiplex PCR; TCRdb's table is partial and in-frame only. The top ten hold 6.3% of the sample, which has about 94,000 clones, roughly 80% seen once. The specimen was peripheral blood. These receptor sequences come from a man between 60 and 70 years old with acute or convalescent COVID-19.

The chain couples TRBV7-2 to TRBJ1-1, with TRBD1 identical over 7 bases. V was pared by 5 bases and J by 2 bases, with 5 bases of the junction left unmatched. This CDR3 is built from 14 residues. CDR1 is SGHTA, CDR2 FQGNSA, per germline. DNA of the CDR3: TGTGCCAGCAGCCCACAGGGGCTTAACACTGAAGCTTTCTTT. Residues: CASSPQGLNTEAFF.

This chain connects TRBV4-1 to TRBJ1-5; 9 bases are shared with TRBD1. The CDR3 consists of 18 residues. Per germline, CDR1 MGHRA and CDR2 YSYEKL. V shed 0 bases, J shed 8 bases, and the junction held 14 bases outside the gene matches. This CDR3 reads CASSQDDGTGGNNEPQHF. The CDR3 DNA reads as TGCGCCAGCAGCCAAGATGACGGAACAGGGGGCAATAACGAGCCCCAGCATTTT.

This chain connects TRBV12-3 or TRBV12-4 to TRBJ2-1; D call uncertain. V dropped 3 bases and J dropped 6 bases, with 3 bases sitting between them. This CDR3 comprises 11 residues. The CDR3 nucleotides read TGTGCCAGCAGTTTCAGCAATGAGCAGTTCTTC. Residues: CASSFSNEQFF.

DNA for the CDR3: TGTGCCAGCACTCTACTAGCGGGGGGAAAAGAGACCCAGTACTTC. Its translation: CASTLLAGGKETQYF. The gene calls are TRBV6-5 and TRBJ2-5; 12 bases fit TRBD2. V trimming: 7 bases; J trimming: 3 bases; junction bases outside the gene matches: 6. The germline gives CDR1 MNHEY, CDR2 SVGAGI. The CDR3 extends over 15 amino acids.

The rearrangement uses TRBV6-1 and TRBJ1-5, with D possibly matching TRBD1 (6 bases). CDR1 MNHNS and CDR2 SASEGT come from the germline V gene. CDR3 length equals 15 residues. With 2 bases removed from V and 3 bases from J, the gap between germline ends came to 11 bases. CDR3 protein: CASSEWDKDNQPQHF. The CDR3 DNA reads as TGTGCCAGCAGTGAATGGGACAAAGACAATCAGCCCCAGCATTTT.

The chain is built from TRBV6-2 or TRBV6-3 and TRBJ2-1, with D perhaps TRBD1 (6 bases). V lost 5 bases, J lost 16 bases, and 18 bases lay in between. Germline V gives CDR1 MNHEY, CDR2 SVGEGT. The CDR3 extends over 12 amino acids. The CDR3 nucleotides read TGTGCCAGCAGTATCACGGGACATGAGAACTTCTTC. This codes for CASSITGHENFF.

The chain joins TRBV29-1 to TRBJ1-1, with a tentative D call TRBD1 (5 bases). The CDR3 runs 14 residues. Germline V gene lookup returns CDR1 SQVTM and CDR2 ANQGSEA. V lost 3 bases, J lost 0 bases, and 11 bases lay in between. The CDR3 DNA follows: TGCAGCGTTGATCAGCAGGGCATGAACACTGAAGCTTTCTTT. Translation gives CSVDQQGMNTEAFF.

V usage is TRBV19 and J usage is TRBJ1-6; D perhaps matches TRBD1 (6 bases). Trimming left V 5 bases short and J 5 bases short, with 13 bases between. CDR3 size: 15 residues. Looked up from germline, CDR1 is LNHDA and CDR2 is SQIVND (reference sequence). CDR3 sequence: CASSGWTDNNSPLHF. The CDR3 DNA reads TGTGCCAGTAGTGGCTGGACAGATAATAATTCACCCCTCCACTTT.

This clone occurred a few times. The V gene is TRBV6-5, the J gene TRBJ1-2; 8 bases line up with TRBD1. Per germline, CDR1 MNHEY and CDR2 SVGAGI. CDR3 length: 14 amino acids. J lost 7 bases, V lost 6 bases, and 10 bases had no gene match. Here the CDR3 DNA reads TGTGCCAGCAGACCCGGACAGGGAGATGGTGGCTACACCTTC. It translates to CASRPGQGDGGYTF.

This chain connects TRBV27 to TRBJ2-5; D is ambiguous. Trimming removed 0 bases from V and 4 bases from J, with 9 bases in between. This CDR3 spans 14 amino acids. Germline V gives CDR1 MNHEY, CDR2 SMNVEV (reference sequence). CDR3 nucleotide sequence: TGTGCCAGCAGTTTATCACTTGCCATAGAGACCCAGTACTTC. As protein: CASSLSLAIETQYF.

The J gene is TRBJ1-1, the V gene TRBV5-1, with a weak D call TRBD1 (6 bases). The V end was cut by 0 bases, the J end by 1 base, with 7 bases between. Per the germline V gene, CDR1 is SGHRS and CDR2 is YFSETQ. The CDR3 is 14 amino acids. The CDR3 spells CASSLGTENTEAFF. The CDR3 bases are TGCGCCAGCAGCTTGGGGACAGAGAACACTGAAGCTTTCTTT.

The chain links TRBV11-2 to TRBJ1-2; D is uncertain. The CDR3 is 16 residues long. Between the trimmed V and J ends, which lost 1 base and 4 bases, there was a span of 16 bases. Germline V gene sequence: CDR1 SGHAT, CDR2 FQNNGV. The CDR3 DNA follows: TGTGCCAGCAGCTTAGTCTCAGGCGGGTCCGGCTATGGCTACACCTTC. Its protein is CASSLVSGGSGYGYTF.

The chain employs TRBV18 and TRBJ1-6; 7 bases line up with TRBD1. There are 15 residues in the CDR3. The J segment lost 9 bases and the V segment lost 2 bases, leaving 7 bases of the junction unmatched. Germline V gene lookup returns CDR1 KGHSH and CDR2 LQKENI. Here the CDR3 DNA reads TGTGCCAGCTCACCAAAGTACAGGGGTGGTTCACCCCTCCACTTT. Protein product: CASSPKYRGGSPLHF. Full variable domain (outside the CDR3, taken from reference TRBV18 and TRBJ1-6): NAGVMQNPRHLVRRRGQEARLRCSPMKGHSHVYWYRQLPEEGLKFMVYLQKENIIDESGMPKERFSAEFPKEGPSILRIQQVVRGDSAAYFCASSPKYRGGSPLHFGNGTRLTVT.

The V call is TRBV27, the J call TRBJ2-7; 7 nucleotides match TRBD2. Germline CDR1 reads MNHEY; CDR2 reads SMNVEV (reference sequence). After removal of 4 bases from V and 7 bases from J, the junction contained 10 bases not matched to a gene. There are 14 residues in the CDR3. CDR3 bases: TGTGCCAGCAGTTCTTTGGGAGGGGCCTGGGAGCAGTACTTC. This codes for CASSSLGGAWEQYF.

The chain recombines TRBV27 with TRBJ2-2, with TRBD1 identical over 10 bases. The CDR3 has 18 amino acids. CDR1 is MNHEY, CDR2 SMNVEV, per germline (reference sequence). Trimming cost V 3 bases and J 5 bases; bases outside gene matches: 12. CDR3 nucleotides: TGTGCCAGCAGTTTCCGACCCCCGGGACAGGGGTATACCGGGGAGCTGTTTTTT. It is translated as CASSFRPPGQGYTGELFF.

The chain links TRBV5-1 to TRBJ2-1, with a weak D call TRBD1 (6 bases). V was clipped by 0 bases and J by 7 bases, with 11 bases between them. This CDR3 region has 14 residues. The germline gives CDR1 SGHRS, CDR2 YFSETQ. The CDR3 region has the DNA TGCGCCAGCAGCTTGGACGGACAGAGGAATGAGCAGTTCTTC. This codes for CASSLDGQRNEQFF.

The CDR3 nucleotides read TGTGCCAGCAGCCACCTATACCGCGGACAGGGTTACGAGCAGTACTTC. This codes for CASSHLYRGQGYEQYF. The chain joins TRBV3-1 (or the pseudogene TRBV3-2) to TRBJ2-7; 8 positions agree with TRBD1. CDR3 length equals 16 residues. V was pared by 3 bases and J by 4 bases, with 11 bases of the junction left unmatched. Germline CDR1 reads LGHDT; CDR2 reads YNNKEL (reference sequence).